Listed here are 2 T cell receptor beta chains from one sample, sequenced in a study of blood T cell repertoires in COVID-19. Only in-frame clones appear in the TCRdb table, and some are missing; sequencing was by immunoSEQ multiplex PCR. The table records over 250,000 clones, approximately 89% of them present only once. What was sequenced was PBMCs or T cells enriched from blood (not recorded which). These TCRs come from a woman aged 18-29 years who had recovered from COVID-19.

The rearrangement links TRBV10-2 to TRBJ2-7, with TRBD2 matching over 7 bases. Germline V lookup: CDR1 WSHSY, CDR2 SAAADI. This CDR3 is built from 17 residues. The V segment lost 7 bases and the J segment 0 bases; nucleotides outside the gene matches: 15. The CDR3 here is CASTPARREGGSYEQYF. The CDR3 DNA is TGCGCCAGCACCCCCGCGCGGAGGGAGGGTGGCTCCTACGAGCAGTACTTC.

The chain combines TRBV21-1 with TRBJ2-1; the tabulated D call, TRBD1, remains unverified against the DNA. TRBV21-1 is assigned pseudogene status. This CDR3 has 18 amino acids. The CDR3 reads CASSPGQGEVVSYNEQFF. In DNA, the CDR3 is TGTGCCAGCAGCCCGGGACAGGGTGAGGTAGTTTCCTACAATGAGCAGTTCTTC.